This TCR beta chain was sequenced during a study of blood T cell repertoires in COVID-19. Study summary: The origin of the acute and convalescent COVID-19 samples was the United States, Italy and Spain.

The participants were between roughly 18 and 100 years old and came from 24 US areas. Clinical history reported by participants formed the basis on which cohorts were assigned. Germline V gene sequence: CDR1 SGHDN, CDR2 FVKESK. CDR3 length equals 18 residues. Trimming left V 1 base short and J 0 bases short, with 18 bases between. The table came from immunoSEQ multiplex PCR; TCRdb's copy has only in-frame clones and leaves some out. Among about 380,000 clones listed, more than 75% were seen once. The source of this sequence is a man between 25 and 39 years old who had recovered from COVID-19. This chain joins TRBV14 and TRBJ1-2; tentatively, D is TRBD1 (6 bases). Sequenced input: PBMCs or T cells enriched from blood (not recorded which). CDR3 protein: CASSQGQGSAPANYGYTF. In DNA, the CDR3 is TGTGCCAGCAGCCAAGGGCAGGGGAGCGCCCCGGCTAACTATGGCTACACCTTC.